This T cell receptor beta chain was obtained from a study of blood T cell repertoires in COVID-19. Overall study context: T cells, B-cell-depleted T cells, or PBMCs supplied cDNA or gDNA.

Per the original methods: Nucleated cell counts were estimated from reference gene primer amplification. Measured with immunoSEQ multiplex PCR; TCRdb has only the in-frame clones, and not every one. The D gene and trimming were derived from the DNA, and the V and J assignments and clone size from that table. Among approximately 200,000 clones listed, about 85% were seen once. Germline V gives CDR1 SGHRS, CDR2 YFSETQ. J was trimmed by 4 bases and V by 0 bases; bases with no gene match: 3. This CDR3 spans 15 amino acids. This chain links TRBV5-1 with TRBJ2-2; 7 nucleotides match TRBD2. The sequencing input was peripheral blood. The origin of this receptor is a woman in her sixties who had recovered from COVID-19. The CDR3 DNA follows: TGCGCCAGCAGCTTGGGGACTAGTGGCACCGGGGAGCTGTTTTTT. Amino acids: CASSLGTSGTGELFF.